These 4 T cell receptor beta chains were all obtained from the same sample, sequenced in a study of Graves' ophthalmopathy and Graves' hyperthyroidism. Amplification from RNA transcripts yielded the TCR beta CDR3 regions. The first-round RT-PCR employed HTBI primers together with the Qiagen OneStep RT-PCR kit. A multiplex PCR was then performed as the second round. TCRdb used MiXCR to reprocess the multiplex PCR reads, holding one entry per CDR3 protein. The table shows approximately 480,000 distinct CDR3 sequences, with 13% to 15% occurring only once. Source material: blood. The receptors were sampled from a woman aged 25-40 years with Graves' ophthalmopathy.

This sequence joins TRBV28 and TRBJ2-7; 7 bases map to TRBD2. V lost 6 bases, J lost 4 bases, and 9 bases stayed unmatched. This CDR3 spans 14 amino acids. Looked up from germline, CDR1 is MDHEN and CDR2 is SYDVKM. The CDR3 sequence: CASSLGTNLYEQYF. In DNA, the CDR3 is TGTGCCAGCAGCCTCGGGACTAACCTGTACGAGCAGTACTTC.

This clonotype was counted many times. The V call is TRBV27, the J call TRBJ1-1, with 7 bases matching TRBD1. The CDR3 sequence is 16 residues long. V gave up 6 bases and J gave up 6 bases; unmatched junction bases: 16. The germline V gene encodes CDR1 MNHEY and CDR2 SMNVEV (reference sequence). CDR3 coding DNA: TGTGCCAGCAGGGCCCTCCGAACAGGGGTCGGTTCTGAAGCTTTCTTT. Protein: CASRALRTGVGSEAFF.

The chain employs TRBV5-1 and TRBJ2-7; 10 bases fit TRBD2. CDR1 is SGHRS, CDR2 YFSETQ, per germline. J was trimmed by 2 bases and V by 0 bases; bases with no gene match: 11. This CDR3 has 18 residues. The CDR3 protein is CASSLVRSSGGLTYEQYF. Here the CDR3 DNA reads TGCGCCAGCAGCTTGGTTCGGTCTAGCGGGGGCCTTACCTACGAGCAGTACTTC.

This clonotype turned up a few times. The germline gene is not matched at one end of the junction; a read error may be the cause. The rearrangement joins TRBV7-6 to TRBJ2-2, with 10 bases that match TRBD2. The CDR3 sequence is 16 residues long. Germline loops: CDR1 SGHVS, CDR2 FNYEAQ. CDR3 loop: CASSPIAGGFTGELCF. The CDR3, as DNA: TGTGCCAGCAGCCCCATAGCGGGGGGCTTCACCGGGGAGCTGTGTTTT.